The source of this T cell receptor (beta chain) is a study of post-analysis software for immune sequencing data. General observations from the study: In patients, TRBV5-6, TRBV5-1 and TRBV20-1 belonged to roughly five TRBV segments found more frequently than in controls. Compared against controls, patients with multiple sclerosis displayed significantly lower normalized Chao1 diversity.

A note on this clonotype: Its target is not known.

The CDR3 totals 16 residues. Trimming left V 2 bases short and J 0 bases short, with 15 bases between. CDR1 is DFQATT and CDR2 is SNEGSKA in the germline V gene (reference sequence). Included in the TCR beta cDNA libraries were unique molecular identifiers. Each CDR3 protein gets one entry after TCRdb re-called the PCR reads with MiXCR. The sample includes 820,000 or so distinct CDR3 sequences, roughly 50% of them seen just once. The chain recombines TRBV20-1 with TRBJ2-3; D may be TRBD2 (6 bases). The sample comprised blood. This clonotype originated in a girl aged 5 to 17 with multiple sclerosis. The CDR3 DNA follows: TGCAGTGCTAGACCTCCCTTCGGGACTAGCACAGATACGCAGTATTTT. Its translation is CSARPPFGTSTDTQYF.